Listed below are T cell receptor beta chains from one sample, sequenced in a study of identical twins. One entry per CDR3 protein, called by TCRdb with MiXCR from the 5' RACE reads. Of about 530,000 distinct CDR3 sequences in the sample, approximately 20% were seen once. The sample also formed part of further work on yellow fever vaccine responses in identical twins.

The sequenced sample consisted of CD4+ T cells sorted from blood. Receptors originate from a woman aged 18-30 years in good health. CDR3s leave out the opening cysteine and the closing phenylalanine or tryptophan. The order of the fields is clone size, V gene, J gene, CDR3 protein. Clone size is stated in some rows and not others, as once, few, many or a class when expanded.

few	TRBV14	TRBJ2-2	ASSQDASGVLLF
once	TRBV7-3	TRBJ2-3	ASSKRAVADTQY
NA	TRBV11-2	TRBJ2-3	ASSRLGRTDTQY
few	TRBV7-6	TRBJ1-1	ASSSSDGGRAF
NA	TRBV28	TRBJ2-1	ASKIGPGGEQF
few	TRBV11-1	TRBJ2-7	ASSFSGTGGFGKFSAGEQY
NA	TRBV20-1	TRBJ1-5	SATRVGQPQH
NA	TRBV19	TRBJ2-1	ASRGGFGEQF
many	TRBV5-1	TRBJ2-1	ASSLVRSSYNEQF
NA	TRBV7-9	TRBJ2-3	ASSLNWGTRTDTQY
few	TRBV7-2	TRBJ2-3	ASSFSGTGTDTQY
NA	TRBV13	TRBJ2-5	ASSLPGKETQY
NA	TRBV28	TRBJ1-6	ASRGPGQDNSPLH
few	TRBV12-3/TRBV12-4	TRBJ1-1	ASSSLGGARAEAF
NA	TRBV15	TRBJ2-1	ATSSRGRTYNEQF
many	TRBV4-1	TRBJ1-1	ASSQVVGNTEAF
NA	TRBV7-9	TRBJ2-3	ASSTTRGGVGTDTQY
few	TRBV5-1	TRBJ2-1	ASSLGTGQGTYNEQF
few	TRBV29-1	TRBJ2-5	SVEVQSWETQY
few	TRBV12-3/TRBV12-4	TRBJ2-1	ASSFVHNEQF
NA	TRBV18	TRBJ1-5	ASSSDNQPQH
few	TRBV6-1	TRBJ1-2	ASTSSNYGTIRYT
few	TRBV10-3	TRBJ2-5	ASNGGKRWETQY
many	TRBV5-1	TRBJ2-4	ASKEQGKNIQY
few	TRBV24-1	TRBJ2-1	ATSDTTLAGRVHEQF
few	TRBV5-1	TRBJ2-1	ASSYGGLADEYNEQF
many	TRBV5-5	TRBJ2-3	ASSLGASGSTDTQY
NA	TRBV5-1	TRBJ2-3	ASSSQGEDTQY
many	TRBV24-1	TRBJ2-1	ATSDLGLAGGSEQF
few	TRBV9	TRBJ2-1	ASSVYAGGPGNEQF
NA	TRBV6-1	TRBJ1-2	ASSEALPGGYT
few	TRBV5-1	TRBJ1-1	ASSLGGQGPSEAF
NA	TRBV20-1	TRBJ1-1	SARDQGEGAEAF
few	TRBV5-1	TRBJ2-1	ASSPLGGPYNEQF
few	TRBV12-3/TRBV12-4	TRBJ2-2	ASTRLRAGELF
NA	TRBV29-1	TRBJ2-6	SVDPSGANVLT
NA	TRBV7-6	TRBJ1-5	ASTHDSLNQPQH
NA	TRBV20-1	TRBJ2-1	SASLAGYNEQF
few	TRBV20-1	TRBJ1-2	SASPVVSYGYT
NA	TRBV24-1	TRBJ2-1	ATSDPRGGGRTYNEQF
NA	TRBV4-2	TRBJ1-2	ASRPDSTNYGYT
few	TRBV7-6	TRBJ2-1	ASSRTGAKLYNEQF
NA	TRBV14	TRBJ2-5	ASSPRWGGRGETQY
NA	TRBV5-1	TRBJ2-3	ASSYGLFASTDTQY
NA	TRBV7-2	TRBJ2-2	ASSSAGVGTGELF
NA	TRBV27	TRBJ1-1	ASSFMGRTEAF